Shown below are 21 T cell receptor beta chains from a single sample sequenced in a study of cytomegalovirus exposure and HLA in healthy donors. 60 Vbeta and 13 Jbeta primers were used in PCR. Sequencing used immunoSEQ multiplex PCR; TCRdb keeps in-frame clones, though not all of them. The sample shows 130,000 to 150,000 clones, about 74% of them seen only once. The sequencing input was PBMCs. The receptors were sampled from a woman aged 45-59 years in good health and CMV-seronegative.

V is TRBV7-2 and J is TRBJ2-5; no definite D call. The CDR3 sequence is 14 residues long. The germline V gene has CDR1 SGHTA and CDR2 FQGNSA. The ends were cut back, 0 bases at V and 7 bases at J, with 12 bases in the middle. This CDR3 reads CASSLALLSGTQYF. Written as DNA, the CDR3 is TGTGCCAGCAGCTTAGCGCTCCTCTCGGGGACCCAGTACTTC.

Notes on this clone: One junction end disagrees with the germline gene, perhaps due to a read error. This chain connects TRBV2 to TRBJ2-6, with 7 bases fitting TRBD1. The germline V gene encodes CDR1 SNHLY and CDR2 FYNNEI. This CDR3 comprises 16 residues. The CDR3: CVSSEIRGSGANVLTF. CDR3 bases: TGTGTCAGCAGTGAAATCAGGGGGTCTGGGGCCAACGTCCTGACTTTC.

The chain joins TRBV9 to TRBJ1-3; no clear D. The end of the DNA is better explained by TRBJ2-2, so the J call may be wrong. This CDR3 comprises 15 residues. CDR1 and CDR2 from the germline V gene are SGDLS and YYNGEE. CDR3 region: CASSVAQLSAGELFF. The CDR3 DNA sequence: TGTGCCAGCAGCGTAGCTCAATTATCGGCCGGGGAGCTGTTTTTT.

This rearrangement joins TRBV27 to TRBJ1-5; D is perhaps TRBD1 (5 bases). This CDR3 region has 16 residues. V was shortened by 2 bases and J by 7 bases, with 18 bases between the two germline ends. Per the germline V gene, CDR1 is MNHEY and CDR2 is SMNVEV (reference sequence). As DNA, the CDR3 is TGTGCCAGCAGTTTAACCGGGGCCAGAGGAGGGCAGCCCCAGCATTTT. Translation: CASSLTGARGGQPQHF.

The chain has TRBV6-5 and TRBJ2-7; TRBD1 might be the D (6 bases). The CDR3 sequence is 15 residues long. Trimming removed 2 bases from V and 7 bases from J, with 18 bases in between. The germline gives CDR1 MNHEY, CDR2 SVGAGI. CDR3 bases: TGTGCCAGCAGTTACGCCGGCAGGGGAACCTCTGAGCAGTACTTC. Its translation is CASSYAGRGTSEQYF.

This clone was seen once. V gene TRBV5-4 combines with J gene TRBJ2-7; 7 nucleotides line up with TRBD1. The germline V gene has CDR1 SGHNT and CDR2 YYREEE (reference sequence). The CDR3 is made up of 14 amino acids. Germline trimming cut 0 bases from V and 3 bases from J; bases unmatched to any gene: 3. CDR3 DNA: TGTGCCAGCAGCTTGGGGGGGACAGTCTACGAGCAGTACTTC. It yields the protein CASSLGGTVYEQYF. The full variable domain, in which reference TRBV5-4 and TRBJ2-7 provide the parts outside the CDR3, is ETGVTQSPTHLIKTRGQQVTLRCSSQSGHNTVSWYQQALGQGPQFIFQYYREEENGRGNFPPRFSGLQFPNYSSELNVNALELDDSALYLCASSLGGTVYEQYFGPGTRLTVT.

The chain uses TRBV4-3 and TRBJ2-1; tentative D call: TRBD2 (6 bases). Trimming took 3 bases from V and 5 from J, leaving 20 bases between them. This CDR3 comprises 17 residues. Germline V gene data show CDR1 as LGHNA and CDR2 as YSLEER. The DNA for the CDR3 is TGCGCCAGCAGCCACGGTACGCGGGGTACACATGACAATGAGCAGTTCTTC. This gives the protein CASSHGTRGTHDNEQFF.

The J gene is TRBJ2-1, the V gene TRBV11-2, with 10 bases identical to TRBD2. The CDR3 extends over 13 amino acids. V gave up 10 bases and J gave up 9 bases; unmatched junction bases: 9. Germline V gene lookup returns CDR1 SGHAT and CDR2 FQNNGV. The CDR3 DNA sequence: TGTGCCACCGGGGCTAGCGGGGGCGGTGAGCAGTTCTTC. As protein: CATGASGGGEQFF. The full variable domain, completed using reference TRBV11-2 and TRBJ2-1, is EAGVAQSPRYKIIEKRQSVAFWCNPISGHATLYWYQQILGQGPKLLIQFQNNGVVDDSQLPKDRFSAERLKGVDSTLKIQPAKLEDSAVYLCATGASGGGEQFFGPGTRLTVL.

V usage is TRBV9 and J usage is TRBJ1-1, with D tentatively TRBD1 (6 bases). CDR1 SGDLS and CDR2 YYNGEE come from the germline V gene. V shed 4 bases and J shed 3 bases, with 10 bases lying between them. The CDR3 has 13 residues. CDR3 bases: TGTGCCAGCAGCCCAGCAGGGGACACTGAAGCTTTCTTT. Protein sequence: CASSPAGDTEAFF.

This clone was counted between two and nine times. This rearrangement joins TRBV2 to TRBJ2-1; D is unclear. The CDR3 is 13 amino acids. CDR1 SNHLY and CDR2 FYNNEI come from the germline V gene. Trimming removed 10 bases from V and 2 bases from J, with 12 bases in between. The CDR3 DNA reads as TGTGCCACCAAGGAGTGGACCTACAATGAGCAGTTCTTC. Residues: CATKEWTYNEQFF.

This chain uses TRBV6-6 with TRBJ2-7; 9 nucleotides align to TRBD1. The CDR3 contains 15 residues. Germline CDR1 MNHNY, CDR2 SVGAGI (reference sequence). J lost 6 bases, V lost 4 bases, and 10 bases had no gene match. The DNA of the CDR3 is TGTGCCAGCAGTTCGTCCCGGGACAGGGTAGTCGAGCAGTACTTC. This sequence encodes CASSSSRDRVVEQYF.

The CDR3 DNA reads TGCAGCGTTCTCCAGGGGGTGGCCTACGAGCAGTACTTC. Amino acid sequence: CSVLQGVAYEQYF. The chain couples TRBV29-1 to TRBJ2-5, with 7 nucleotides matching TRBD1. Near its end, the DNA agrees better with TRBJ2-7, so the J call may be wrong. This CDR3 contains 13 residues. Germline loops: CDR1 SQVTM, CDR2 ANQGSEA.

At least ten counts were recorded for this clone. This chain connects TRBV27 to TRBJ1-2; 7 bases align to TRBD1. The V gene's germline CDR1 is MNHEY and CDR2 SMNVEV (reference sequence). After removal of 1 base from V and 7 bases from J, the junction contained 9 bases not matched to a gene. The CDR3 is made up of 15 amino acids. The CDR3 DNA reads as TGTGCCAGCAGTTTATTGGCGTCAGGGGGTTCTGGCTACACCTTC. Its translation is CASSLLASGGSGYTF.

This clone was recorded a few times. The V call is TRBV2, the J call TRBJ1-4; TRBD1 might be the D (5 bases). Germline V lookup: CDR1 SNHLY, CDR2 FYNNEI. This CDR3 has 13 amino acids. Trimming shortened V by 5 bases and J by 6 bases, and 10 bases separated the two germline ends. The CDR3 loop is CASSMDNHEKLFF. CDR3 sequence (DNA): TGTGCCAGCAGTATGGACAATCATGAAAAACTGTTTTTT.

This clone was seen only a few times. The CDR3 DNA is TGTGCCAGCAGTGAACTGTATAGCAATCAGCCCCAGCATTTT. It is translated as CASSELYSNQPQHF. The V gene is TRBV25-1, the J gene TRBJ1-5; D gene uncertain. V lost 2 bases, J lost 0 bases, and 5 bases lay in between. CDR1 and CDR2 from the germline V gene are MGHDK and SYGVNS. The CDR3 runs to 14 residues. Drawing the rest from reference TRBV25-1 and TRBJ1-5, the complete variable domain is EADIYQTPRYLVIGTGKKITLECSQTMGHDKMYWYQQDPGMELHLIHYSYGVNSTEKGDLSSESTVSRIRTEHFPLTLESARPSHTSQYLCASSELYSNQPQHFGDGTRLSIL.

This rearrangement joins TRBV6-5 to TRBJ2-2; 7 nucleotides agree with TRBD1. Germline CDR1 is MNHEY and CDR2 is SVGAGI. J was trimmed by 4 bases and V by 6 bases; bases with no gene match: 5. This CDR3 region has 14 residues. CDR3 amino acids: CASRSGQITGELFF. The CDR3 coding sequence is TGTGCCAGCAGGTCGGGACAGATCACCGGGGAGCTGTTTTTT.

Concerning this clone itself: Relative to the germline gene, one junction end is altered; a read error may explain this. CDR3 in DNA: TGTTCCAGCAGCCCAGAGACAGGGGCTAGGAGAGGCTACACCTTC. It codes for CSSSPETGARRGYTF. The V and J genes are TRBV7-9 and TRBJ1-2, with 8 bases identical to TRBD1. The CDR3 loop spans 15 amino acids. Germline CDR1 reads SEHNR; CDR2 reads FQNEAQ (reference sequence).

The J gene is TRBJ2-3, the V gene TRBV5-1; D is perhaps TRBD1 (5 bases). V lost 1 base and J lost 1, with 10 bases in between. The germline V gene has CDR1 SGHRS and CDR2 YFSETQ. The CDR3 covers 15 residues. The DNA for the CDR3 is TGCGCCAGCAGCTTGCTGACAGAGGGCACAGATACGCAGTATTTT. Its protein product is CASSLLTEGTDTQYF. Drawing the rest from reference TRBV5-1 and TRBJ2-3, the complete variable domain is KAGVTQTPRYLIKTRGQQVTLSCSPISGHRSVSWYQQTPGQGLQFLFEYFSETQRNKGNFPGRFSGRQFSNSRSEMNVSTLELGDSALYLCASSLLTEGTDTQYFGPGTRLTVL.

V gene TRBV19 combines with J gene TRBJ2-5, with TRBD1 as a possible D gene (6 bases). CDR1 and CDR2 from the germline V gene are LNHDA and SQIVND (reference sequence). CDR3 length: 16 amino acids. V gave up 4 bases and J gave up 1 base, with 16 bases separating them. CDR3 DNA sequence: TGTGCCAGTAGTACTACCCAGGGACACCTCCAAGAGACCCAGTACTTC. Protein product: CASSTTQGHLQETQYF. The whole variable domain, remainder taken from reference TRBV19 and TRBJ2-5, is DGGITQSPKYLFRKEGQNVTLSCEQNLNHDAMYWYRQDPGQGLRLIYYSQIVNDFQKGDIAEGYSVSREKKESFPLTVTSAQKNPTAFYLCASSTTQGHLQETQYFGPGTRLLVL.

CDR3 sequence: CASSPDTGPSVNEQFF. Here the CDR3 DNA reads TGTGCCAGCAGCCCAGATACAGGACCGAGTGTCAATGAGCAGTTCTTC. The chain has TRBV5-4 and TRBJ2-1; a possible D gene is TRBD1 (5 bases). Trimming took 4 bases from V and 6 from J, leaving 20 bases between them. The CDR3 contains 16 residues. Per germline, CDR1 SGHNT and CDR2 YYREEE (reference sequence).

V usage is TRBV18 and J usage is TRBJ1-6, with 10 bases identical to TRBD1. Trimming cost V 4 bases and J 8 bases; bases outside gene matches: 14. CDR1 is KGHSH and CDR2 is LQKENI in the germline V gene. CDR3 length: 18 residues. The CDR3 DNA reads as TGTGCCAGCTCACTATCCGGGACAGGGGTTTCGGCTGATTCACCCCTCCACTTT. Translating gives CASSLSGTGVSADSPLHF.